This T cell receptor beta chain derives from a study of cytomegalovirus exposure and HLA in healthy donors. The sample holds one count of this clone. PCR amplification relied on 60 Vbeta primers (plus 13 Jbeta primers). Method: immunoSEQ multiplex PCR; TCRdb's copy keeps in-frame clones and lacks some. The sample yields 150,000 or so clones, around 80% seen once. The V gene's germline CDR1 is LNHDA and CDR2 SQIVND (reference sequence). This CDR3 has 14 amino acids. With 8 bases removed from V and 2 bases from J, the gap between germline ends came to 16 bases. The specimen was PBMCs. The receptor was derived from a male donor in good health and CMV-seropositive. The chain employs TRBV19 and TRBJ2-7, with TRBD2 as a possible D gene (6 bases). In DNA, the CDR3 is TGTGCCAGTGCCGCTCGGCGGGACCCCTACGAGCAGTACTTC. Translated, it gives CASAARRDPYEQYF.